The T cell receptor (beta chain) described here comes from a study of PD-1 blockade in classical Hodgkin lymphoma. Regarding this clone: No antigen is known for it.

Study-wide results and caveats: Newly diagnosed patients were said to have less baseline TCR diversity than healthy donors did. The causes of the repertoire differences, possibly disease activity or prior therapy, remain undefined.

After removal of 1 base from V and 0 bases from J, the junction contained 9 bases not matched to a gene. The CDR3 runs 17 residues. Germline V gives CDR1 LGHNA, CDR2 YSLEER. The repertoire was sequenced with immunoSEQ multiplex PCR; TCRdb's copy has only in-frame clones and lacks some. Of under 30,000 clones listed, 91% are singletons. Specified time point: newly diagnosed, previously untreated cHL patient sample. PBMCs from untreated, newly diagnosed classical Hodgkin lymphoma were comparison samples. This receptor was taken from a human donor with classical Hodgkin lymphoma. Sequenced sample: peripheral blood mononuclear cells (PBMCs). The chain recombines TRBV4-3 with TRBJ2-7; 7 positions match TRBD2. CDR3 bases: TGCGCCAGCAGCCAAGCCTATCGGGGGGTTGGCTCCTACGAGCAGTACTTC. This gives the protein CASSQAYRGVGSYEQYF.